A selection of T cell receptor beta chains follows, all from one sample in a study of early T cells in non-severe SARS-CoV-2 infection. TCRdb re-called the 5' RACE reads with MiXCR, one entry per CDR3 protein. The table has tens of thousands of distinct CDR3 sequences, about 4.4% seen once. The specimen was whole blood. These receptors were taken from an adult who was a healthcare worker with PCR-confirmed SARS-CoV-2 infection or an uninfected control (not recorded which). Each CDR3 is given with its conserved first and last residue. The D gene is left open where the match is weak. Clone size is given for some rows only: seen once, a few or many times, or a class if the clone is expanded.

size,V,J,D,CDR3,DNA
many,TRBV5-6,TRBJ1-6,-,CASSFYRNSPLHF,TGTGCCAGCAGCTTTTACCGGAATTCACCCCTCCACTTT
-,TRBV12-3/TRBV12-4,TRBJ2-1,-,CASSFQGGNEQFF,TGTGCCAGCAGTTTCCAAGGAGGGAATGAGCAGTTCTTC
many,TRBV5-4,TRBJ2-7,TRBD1,CASSWTGAHEQYF,TGTGCCAGCAGCTGGACAGGGGCCCACGAGCAGTACTTC
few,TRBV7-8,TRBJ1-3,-,CASAPLTGSGNTIYF,TGTGCCAGCGCCCCCCTAACAGGCTCTGGAAACACCATATATTTT
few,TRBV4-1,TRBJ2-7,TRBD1,CASSQGPDRALGEQYF,TGCGCCAGCAGCCAAGGCCCGGACAGGGCTTTGGGCGAGCAGTACTTC
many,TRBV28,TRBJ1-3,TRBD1,CASSWLEGARGNTIYF,TGTGCCAGCAGTTGGTTGGAGGGGGCGCGAGGAAACACCATATATTTT
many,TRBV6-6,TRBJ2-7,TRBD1,CASNYDRVGEQYF,TGTGCCAGCAACTATGACAGGGTCGGCGAGCAGTACTTC
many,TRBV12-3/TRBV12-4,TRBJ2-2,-,CASRPSGSAGELFF,TGTGCCAGCAGACCCTCGGGCAGCGCCGGGGAGCTGTTTTTT
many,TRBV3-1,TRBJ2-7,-,CASSQVTAYEQYF,TGTGCCAGCAGCCAAGTGACAGCCTACGAGCAGTACTTC
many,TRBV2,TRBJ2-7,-,CASSPIRDRTPGYEQYF,TGTGCCAGCAGCCCTATCCGCGACAGGACCCCAGGCTACGAGCAGTACTTC
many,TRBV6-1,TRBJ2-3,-,CASSEVDTQYF,TGTGCCAGCAGTGAGGTAGATACGCAGTATTTT
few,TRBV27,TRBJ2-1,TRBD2,CASSLRLAGGRGGEQFF,TGTGCCAGCAGTCTCCGACTAGCGGGGGGGAGAGGCGGTGAGCAGTTCTTC
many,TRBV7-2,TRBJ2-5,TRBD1,CASSTGDRSPEEETQYF,TGTGCCAGCAGTACCGGGGACAGGAGCCCGGAGGAAGAGACCCAGTACTTC
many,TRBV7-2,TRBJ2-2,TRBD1,CASSPLFTGGVSGELFF,TGTGCCAGCAGCCCCCTCTTTACAGGGGGCGTCTCCGGGGAGCTGTTTTTT
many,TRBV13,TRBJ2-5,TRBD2,CASSPTERGDQETQYF,TGTGCCAGCAGCCCTACTGAGCGGGGGGACCAAGAGACCCAGTACTTC
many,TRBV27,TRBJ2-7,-,CASSLRQGVYEQYF,TGTGCCAGCAGTCTCCGGCAGGGAGTCTACGAGCAGTACTTC
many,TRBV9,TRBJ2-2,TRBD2,CASRRGASKTGELFF,TGTGCCAGCCGGCGGGGGGCTTCAAAAACCGGGGAGCTGTTTTTT
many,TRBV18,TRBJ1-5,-,CASSPGTVNQPQHF,TGTGCCAGCTCACCGGGCACAGTTAATCAGCCCCAGCATTTT
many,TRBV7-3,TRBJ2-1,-,CASSLTPMDNEQFF,TGTGCCAGCAGCTTAACCCCCATGGACAATGAGCAGTTCTTC
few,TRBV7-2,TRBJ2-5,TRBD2,CASSLTRGWRETQYF,TGTGCCAGCAGCTTAACGCGGGGGTGGAGGGAGACCCAGTACTTC
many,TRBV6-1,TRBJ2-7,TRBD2,CASVGTAGEYEQYF,TGTGCCAGCGTCGGAACCGCGGGGGAATACGAGCAGTACTTC
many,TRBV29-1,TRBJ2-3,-,CSVKLGVDTQYF,TGCAGCGTCAAACTGGGGGTAGATACGCAGTATTTT
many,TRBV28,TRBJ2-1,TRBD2,CASRFLAGGPYNEQFF,TGTGCCAGCAGATTTCTTGCGGGAGGGCCCTACAATGAGCAGTTCTTC
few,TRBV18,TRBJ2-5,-,CASSPPQGGSQETQYF,TGTGCCAGCTCACCACCTCAGGGTGGGTCCCAAGAGACCCAGTACTTC
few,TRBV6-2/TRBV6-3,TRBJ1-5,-,CAAGGQPQHF,TGTGCCGCGGGGGGTCAGCCCCAGCATTTT
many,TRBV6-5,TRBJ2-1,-,CASSRNRRGSYNEQFF,TGTGCCAGCAGTAGAAATCGACGGGGTTCCTACAATGAGCAGTTCTTC
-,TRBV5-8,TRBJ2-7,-,CASSLGADAQYF,TGTGCCAGCAGCCTGGGGGCCGACGCACAGTACTTC
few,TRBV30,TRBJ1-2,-,CAWESWAGYGYTF,TGTGCCTGGGAATCTTGGGCAGGCTATGGCTACACCTTC
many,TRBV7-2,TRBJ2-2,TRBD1,CASSLEGATGELFF,TGTGCCAGCAGCTTAGAGGGGGCCACCGGGGAGCTGTTTTTT
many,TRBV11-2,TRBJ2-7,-,CASSLGAPEQYF,TGTGCCAGCAGCCTGGGGGCCCCCGAGCAGTACTTC
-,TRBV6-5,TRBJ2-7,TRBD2,CASSYRRGNEQYF,TGTGCCAGCAGTTACAGGCGGGGGAACGAGCAGTACTTC
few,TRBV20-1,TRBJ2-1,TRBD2,CSARYGLAGSNEQFF,TGCAGTGCTAGATATGGGCTAGCGGGATCCAATGAGCAGTTCTTC
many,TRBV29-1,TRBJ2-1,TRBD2,CSVGGTSTGYNEQFF,TGCAGCGTTGGAGGGACTAGCACCGGTTACAATGAGCAGTTCTTC
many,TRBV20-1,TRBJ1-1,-,CSGSRGEAFF,TGCAGTGGAAGTCGAGGTGAAGCTTTCTTT
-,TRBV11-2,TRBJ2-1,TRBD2,CASSPRLASFHNEQFF,TGTGCCAGCAGCCCCCGACTAGCAAGTTTCCACAATGAGCAGTTCTTC
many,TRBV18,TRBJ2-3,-,CASSPTSSTDTQYF,TGTGCCAGCTCACCGACTAGTAGCACAGATACGCAGTATTTT
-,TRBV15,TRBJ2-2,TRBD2,CATSREILAGTGELFF,TGTGCCACCAGCAGAGAGATCCTAGCGGGTACCGGGGAGCTGTTTTTT
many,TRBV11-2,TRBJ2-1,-,CASSLFGNEQFF,TGTGCCAGCAGCTTATTCGGCAATGAGCAGTTCTTC
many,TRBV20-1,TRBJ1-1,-,CSAYRDGDTEAFF,TGCAGTGCTTACAGGGACGGGGACACTGAAGCTTTCTTT
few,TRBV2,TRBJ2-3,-,CASRGFHNTQYF,TGTGCCAGCAGGGGATTTCATAATACGCAGTATTTT
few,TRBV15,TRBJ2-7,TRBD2,CATSMKRGPTYEQYF,TGTGCCACCAGCATGAAGCGGGGGCCTACCTACGAGCAGTACTTC